The source of this T cell receptor beta chain is a study of ipilimumab plus nivolumab after autologous stem cell transplantation. Across the study: The myeloma group: high-risk transplant-naive, or relapse within 3 years after first autologous transplant.

Data came from immunoSEQ multiplex PCR; TCRdb stores just in-frame clones and leaves some out. The sample lists tens of thousands of clones; 85% to 95% were seen once. With V trimmed by 3 bases and J by 4 bases, 3 bases remained unmatched. The CDR3 consists of 13 residues. Germline V gene lookup returns CDR1 KGHSH and CDR2 LQKENI. Checkpoint therapy with ipilimumab 1 mg/kg began 14 to 28 days after transplant. Patients received nivolumab 3 mg/kg at weeks 1, 4, 7, 10, then fortnightly to week 26. The chain joins TRBV18 to TRBJ2-7; 7 nucleotides line up with TRBD1. The specimen was PBMCs, collected in a trial of ipilimumab plus nivolumab as post-transplant consolidation. The clonotype originates from a male donor with multiple myeloma. As DNA, the CDR3 is TGTGCCAGCTCACCTGGGACAGTGTACGAGCAGTACTTC. Translated: CASSPGTVYEQYF.